This entry lists 13 T cell receptor beta chains sequenced from one sample in a study of blood T cell repertoires in COVID-19. Sequenced by immunoSEQ multiplex PCR; TCRdb stores in-frame clones only, minus some. The table has more than 250,000 clones, about 80% seen once. What was sequenced was peripheral blood. The receptors come from a human donor in a cohort sampled during active COVID-19.

The V and J genes are TRBV6-5 and TRBJ1-5, with no clear D. The CDR3 runs 13 residues. The V end was cut by 8 bases, the J end by 4 bases, with 12 bases between. Germline values: CDR1 MNHEY, CDR2 SVGAGI. Here the CDR3 DNA reads TGTGCCAGCCTTCCTACTAGGAATCAGCCCCAGCATTTT. It encodes CASLPTRNQPQHF.

The chain links TRBV20-1 to TRBJ2-3; D is unclear. V lost 5 bases, J lost 5 bases, and 8 bases lay in between. Germline CDR1 DFQATT, CDR2 SNEGSKA (reference sequence). The CDR3 covers 11 residues. The CDR3 loop reads CSAWAKDTQYF. CDR3 in DNA: TGCAGTGCTTGGGCTAAAGATACGCAGTATTTT.

This sequence joins TRBV11-2 and TRBJ1-1; no definite D call. Trimming removed 1 base from V and 1 base from J, with 7 bases in between. The CDR3 sequence is 14 residues long. Germline CDR1 reads SGHAT; CDR2 reads FQNNGV. Here the CDR3 reads CASSLGPGNTEAFF. The CDR3 coding sequence is TGTGCCAGCAGCTTAGGCCCCGGGAACACTGAAGCTTTCTTT.

The V and J genes are TRBV27 and TRBJ1-2; 8 bases fit TRBD1. The CDR3 runs to 15 residues. The germline V gene encodes CDR1 MNHEY and CDR2 SMNVEV (reference sequence). V shed 5 bases and J 0 bases; nucleotides not matched to a gene: 5. The CDR3 sequence: CASSTGTGTNYGYTF. CDR3 DNA: TGTGCCAGCAGTACCGGGACAGGTACTAACTATGGCTACACCTTC.

This clone was counted once. The CDR3 here is CASSLIVNTEAFF. CDR3 in DNA: TGTGCCAGCAGCCTAATAGTGAACACTGAAGCTTTCTTT. The V gene is TRBV12-3 or TRBV12-4, the J gene TRBJ1-1; D unclear. Trimming took 6 bases from V and 0 from J, leaving 8 bases between them. The CDR3 loop spans 13 amino acids.

J is TRBJ2-2 and V is TRBV27; TRBD1 is a possible D gene (5 bases). Trimming removed 6 bases from V and 4 bases from J, with 12 bases in between. The CDR3 totals 14 residues. Germline-derived CDR1 and CDR2 are MNHEY and SMNVEV (reference sequence). CDR3 residues: CASRPDSGTGELFF. The CDR3 DNA sequence: TGTGCCAGCAGGCCTGACAGTGGCACCGGGGAGCTGTTTTTT.

This clone has just one count. At the DNA level, this CDR3 is encoded by other sequences in the same sample as well. V is TRBV6-6 and J is TRBJ1-1; TRBD1 matches 7 bases. The CDR3 totals 12 residues. The ends lost 9 bases at V and 1 base at J; junction bases unmatched: 2. CDR1 and CDR2 (germline): MNHNY, SVGAGI (reference sequence). The CDR3 DNA reads as TGTGCCAGTAGACAGGGGAACACTGAAGCTTTCTTT. Its protein is CASRQGNTEAFF.

The CDR3 bases are TGTGCCAGTTCTACACTAGCGGGAGGGCCAACTACGCAGTATTTT. Translated, it gives CASSTLAGGPTTQYF. This chain connects TRBV19 to TRBJ2-3, with 13 nucleotides matching TRBD2. In germline, CDR1 is LNHDA, CDR2 SQIVND (reference sequence). The length of the CDR3 is 15 residues. V dropped 8 bases and J dropped 8; count of bases not matched to a gene: 10.

This rearrangement joins TRBV5-4 to TRBJ2-7; 11 bases map to TRBD2. Germline lookup yields CDR1 SGHNT and CDR2 YYREEE (reference sequence). V lost 4 bases and J lost 3; bases outside the gene matches: 9. This CDR3 comprises 16 residues. CDR3 protein: CASSQGGTSGLYEQYF. As DNA, the CDR3 is TGTGCCAGCAGCCAAGGCGGGACTAGCGGTCTCTACGAGCAGTACTTC.

V and J are TRBV28 and TRBJ1-5; 9 bases are shared with TRBD1. V shed 5 bases, J shed 5 bases, and the junction held 10 bases outside the gene matches. Germline V gene lookup returns CDR1 MDHEN and CDR2 SYDVKM. The CDR3 covers 16 residues. CDR3 nucleotides: TGTGCCAGCAGTATACGCACCGGGACAGGGTATCAGCCCCAGCATTTT. Translation gives CASSIRTGTGYQPQHF. Complete variable domain (other parts from reference TRBV28 and TRBJ1-5): DVKVTQSSRYLVKRTGEKVFLECVQDMDHENMFWYRQDPGLGLRLIYFSYDVKMKEKGDIPEGYSVSREKKERFSLILESASTNQTSMYLCASSIRTGTGYQPQHFGDGTRLSIL.

V and J are TRBV4-1 and TRBJ1-2, with 8 bases aligning to TRBD1. The trim removed 0 bases at V and 4 bases at J, leaving 4 bases unmatched. The CDR3 has 15 amino acids. Per germline, CDR1 MGHRA and CDR2 YSYEKL. The CDR3 DNA follows: TGCGCCAGCAGCCAAGATGTCGGACAGGGCTATGGCTACACCTTC. As protein: CASSQDVGQGYGYTF.

The chain carries TRBV6-5 and TRBJ1-2, with unresolved D. With 10 bases removed from V and 8 bases from J, the gap between germline ends came to 23 bases. Germline V CDR1 and CDR2: MNHEY, SVGAGI. This CDR3 comprises 14 residues. The CDR3 here is CATASFQAGDGYTF. Written as DNA, the CDR3 is TGTGCCACCGCCTCCTTCCAAGCAGGTGACGGCTACACCTTC.

The chain has TRBV11-2 and TRBJ1-6; possibly TRBD1 for D (5 bases). Germline CDR1 is SGHAT and CDR2 is FQNNGV. This CDR3 has 15 amino acids. The germline V and J ends were trimmed by 5 bases and 5 bases, with 13 bases remaining between them. The CDR3 DNA is TGTGCCAGCAGCCGTTCCGCAGGGAATAATTCACCCCTCCACTTT. It encodes CASSRSAGNNSPLHF.